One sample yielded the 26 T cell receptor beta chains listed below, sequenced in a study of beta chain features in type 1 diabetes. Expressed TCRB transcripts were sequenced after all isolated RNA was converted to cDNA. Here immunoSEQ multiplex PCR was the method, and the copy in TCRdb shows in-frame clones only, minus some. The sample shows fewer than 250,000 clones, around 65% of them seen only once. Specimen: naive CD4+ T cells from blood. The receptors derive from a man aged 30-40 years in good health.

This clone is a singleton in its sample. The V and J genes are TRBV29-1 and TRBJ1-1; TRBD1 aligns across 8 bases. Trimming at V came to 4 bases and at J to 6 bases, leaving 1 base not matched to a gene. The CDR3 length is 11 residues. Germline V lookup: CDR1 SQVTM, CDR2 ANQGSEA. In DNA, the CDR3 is TGCAGCGTTGTACAGGGGGCTGAAGCTTTCTTT. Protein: CSVVQGAEAFF.

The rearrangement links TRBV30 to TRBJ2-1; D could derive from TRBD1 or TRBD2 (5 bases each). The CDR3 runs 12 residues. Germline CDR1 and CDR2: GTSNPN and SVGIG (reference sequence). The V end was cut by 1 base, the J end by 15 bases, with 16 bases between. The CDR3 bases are TGTGCCTGGAGTGACCGGGACCTGGGATTGTTCTTC. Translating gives CAWSDRDLGLFF.

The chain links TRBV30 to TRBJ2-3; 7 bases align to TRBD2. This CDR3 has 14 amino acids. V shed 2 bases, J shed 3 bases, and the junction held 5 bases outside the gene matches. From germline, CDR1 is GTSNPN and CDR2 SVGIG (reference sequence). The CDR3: CAWSRGTTTDTQYF. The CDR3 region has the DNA TGTGCCTGGAGTAGAGGGACTACAACAGATACGCAGTATTTT.

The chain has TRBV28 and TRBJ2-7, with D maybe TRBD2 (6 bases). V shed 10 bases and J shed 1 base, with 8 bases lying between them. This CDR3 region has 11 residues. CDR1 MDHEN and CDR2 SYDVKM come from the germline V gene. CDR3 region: CAISGSYEQYF. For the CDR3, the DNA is TGTGCCATAAGCGGGTCCTACGAGCAGTACTTC.

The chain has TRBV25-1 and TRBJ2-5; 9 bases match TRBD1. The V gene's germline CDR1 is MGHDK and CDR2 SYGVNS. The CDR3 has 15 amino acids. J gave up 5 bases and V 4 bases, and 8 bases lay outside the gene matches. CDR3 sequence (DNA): TGTGCCAGCAGTGCGGGGACAGGGTGGGGTGAGACCCAGTACTTC. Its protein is CASSAGTGWGETQYF.

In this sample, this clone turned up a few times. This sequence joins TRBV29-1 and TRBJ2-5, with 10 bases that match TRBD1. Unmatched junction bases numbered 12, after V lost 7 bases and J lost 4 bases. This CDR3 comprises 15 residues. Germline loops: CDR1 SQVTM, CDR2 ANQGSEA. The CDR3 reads CSAALGTGAVETQYF. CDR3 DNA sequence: TGCAGCGCCGCACTTGGGACAGGGGCGGTAGAGACCCAGTACTTC.

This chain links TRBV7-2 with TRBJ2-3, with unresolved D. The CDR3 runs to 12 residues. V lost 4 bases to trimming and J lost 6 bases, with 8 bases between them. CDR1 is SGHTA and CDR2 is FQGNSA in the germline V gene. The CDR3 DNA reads TGTGCCAGCAGCTCCGACTTGGATACGCAGTATTTT. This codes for CASSSDLDTQYF. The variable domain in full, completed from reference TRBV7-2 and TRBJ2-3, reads GAGVSQSPSNKVTEKGKDVELRCDPISGHTALYWYRQSLGQGLEFLIYFQGNSAPDKSGLPSDRFSAERTGGSVSTLTIQRTQQEDSAVYLCASSSDLDTQYFGPGTRLTVL.

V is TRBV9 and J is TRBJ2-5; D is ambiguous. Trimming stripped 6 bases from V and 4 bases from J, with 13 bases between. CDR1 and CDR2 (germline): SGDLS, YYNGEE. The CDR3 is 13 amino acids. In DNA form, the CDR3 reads TGTGCCAGCAAGGCCGAAGGTGCAGAGACCCAGTACTTC. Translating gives CASKAEGAETQYF.

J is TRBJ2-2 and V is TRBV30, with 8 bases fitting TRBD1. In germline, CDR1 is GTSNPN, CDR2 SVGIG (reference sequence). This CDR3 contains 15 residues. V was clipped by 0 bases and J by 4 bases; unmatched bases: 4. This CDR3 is CAWSVQGVSTGELFF. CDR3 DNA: TGTGCCTGGAGTGTACAGGGGGTTAGCACCGGGGAGCTGTTTTTT. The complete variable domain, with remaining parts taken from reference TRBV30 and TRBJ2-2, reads SQTIHQWPATLVQPVGSPLSLECTVEGTSNPNLYWYRQAAGRGLQLLFYSVGIGQISSEVPQNLSASRPQDRQFILSSKKLLLSDSGFYLCAWSVQGVSTGELFFGEGSRLTVL.

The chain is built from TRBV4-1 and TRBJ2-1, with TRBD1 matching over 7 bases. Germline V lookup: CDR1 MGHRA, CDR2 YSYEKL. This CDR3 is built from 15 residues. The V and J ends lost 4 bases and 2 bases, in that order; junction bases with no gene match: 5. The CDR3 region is CASSLLGTAYNEQFF. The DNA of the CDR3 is TGCGCCAGCAGCCTTCTGGGGACAGCCTACAATGAGCAGTTCTTC.

The CDR3 DNA reads as TGTGCCTGGAGTGCCGCCCCCTCGGGCACTGAAGCTTTCTTT. Amino acids: CAWSAAPSGTEAFF. The rearrangement uses TRBV30 and TRBJ1-1; D is ambiguous. The CDR3 is 14 residues long. Trimming pared 1 base from V and 4 bases from J, leaving 13 bases between. CDR1 is GTSNPN, CDR2 SVGIG, per germline (reference sequence).

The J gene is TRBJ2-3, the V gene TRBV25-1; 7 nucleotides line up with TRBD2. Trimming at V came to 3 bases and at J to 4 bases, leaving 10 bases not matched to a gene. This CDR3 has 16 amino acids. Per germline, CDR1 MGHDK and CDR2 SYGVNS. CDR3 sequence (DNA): TGTGCCAGCAGTGACATCCGGGACTACTATTCAGATACGCAGTATTTT. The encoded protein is CASSDIRDYYSDTQYF.

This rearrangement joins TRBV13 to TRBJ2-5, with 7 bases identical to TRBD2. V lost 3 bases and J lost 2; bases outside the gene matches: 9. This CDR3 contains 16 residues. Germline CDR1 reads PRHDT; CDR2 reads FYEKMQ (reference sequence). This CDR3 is CASSFGGAGGQETQYF. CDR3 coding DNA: TGTGCCAGCAGCTTCGGGGGAGCCGGGGGGCAAGAGACCCAGTACTTC.

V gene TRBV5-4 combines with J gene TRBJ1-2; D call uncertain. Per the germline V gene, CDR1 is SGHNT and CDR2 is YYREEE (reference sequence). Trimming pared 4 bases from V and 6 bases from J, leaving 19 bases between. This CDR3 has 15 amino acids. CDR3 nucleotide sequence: TGTGCCAGCAGCCCCTCAAATTGGGGTCGAGATGGCTACACCTTC. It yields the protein CASSPSNWGRDGYTF.

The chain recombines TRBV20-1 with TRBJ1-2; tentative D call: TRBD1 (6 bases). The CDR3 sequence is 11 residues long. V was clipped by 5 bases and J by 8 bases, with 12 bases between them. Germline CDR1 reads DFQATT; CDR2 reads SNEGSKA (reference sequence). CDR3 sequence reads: CSAGGTQGYTF. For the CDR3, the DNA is TGCAGTGCTGGCGGGACACAGGGCTACACCTTC.

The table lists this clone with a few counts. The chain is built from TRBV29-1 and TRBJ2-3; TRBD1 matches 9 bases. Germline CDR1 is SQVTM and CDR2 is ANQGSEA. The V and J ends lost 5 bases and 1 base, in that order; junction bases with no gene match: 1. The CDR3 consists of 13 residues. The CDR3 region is CSVRTGGTDTQYF. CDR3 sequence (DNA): TGCAGCGTTCGGACAGGGGGCACAGATACGCAGTATTTT.

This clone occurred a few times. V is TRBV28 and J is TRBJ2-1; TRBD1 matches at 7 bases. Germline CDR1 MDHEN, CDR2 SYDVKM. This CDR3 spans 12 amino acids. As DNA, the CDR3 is TGTGCTAGCCACAGGGGTTACAATGAGCAGTTCTTC. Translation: CASHRGYNEQFF.

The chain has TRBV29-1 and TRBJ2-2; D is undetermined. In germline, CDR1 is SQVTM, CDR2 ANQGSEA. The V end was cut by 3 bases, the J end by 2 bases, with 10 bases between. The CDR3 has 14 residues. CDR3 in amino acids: CSVDGNSNTGELFF. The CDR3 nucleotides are TGCAGCGTTGATGGGAACTCCAACACCGGGGAGCTGTTTTTT.

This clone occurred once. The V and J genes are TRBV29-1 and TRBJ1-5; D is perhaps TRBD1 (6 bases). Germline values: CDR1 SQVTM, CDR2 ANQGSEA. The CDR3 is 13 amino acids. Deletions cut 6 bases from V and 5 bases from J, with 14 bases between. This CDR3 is CSVLSGADQPQHF. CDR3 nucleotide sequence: TGCAGCGTACTATCGGGGGCAGATCAGCCCCAGCATTTT.

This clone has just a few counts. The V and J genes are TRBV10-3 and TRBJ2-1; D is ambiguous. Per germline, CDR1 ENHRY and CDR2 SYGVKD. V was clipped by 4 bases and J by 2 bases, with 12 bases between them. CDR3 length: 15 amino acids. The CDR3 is CAISGNPKTYNEQFF. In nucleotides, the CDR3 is TGTGCCATCAGTGGAAACCCGAAAACCTACAATGAGCAGTTCTTC.

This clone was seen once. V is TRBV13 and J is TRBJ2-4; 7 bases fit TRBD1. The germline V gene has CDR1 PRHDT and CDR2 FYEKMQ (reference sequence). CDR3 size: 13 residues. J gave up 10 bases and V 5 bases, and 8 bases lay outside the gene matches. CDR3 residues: CASSLRDRGIQYF. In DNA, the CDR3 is TGTGCCAGCAGCCTCCGGGACAGAGGTATTCAGTACTTC.

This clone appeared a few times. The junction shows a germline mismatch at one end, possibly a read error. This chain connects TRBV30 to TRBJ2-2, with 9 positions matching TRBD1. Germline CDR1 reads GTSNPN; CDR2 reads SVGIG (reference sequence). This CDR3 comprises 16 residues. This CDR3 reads CAWSVGQGPKTGELFF. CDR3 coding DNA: TGTGCCTGGAGTGTGGGACAGGGTCCGAAAACCGGGGAGCTGTTTTTT. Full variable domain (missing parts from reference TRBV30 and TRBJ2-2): SQTIHQWPATLVQPVGSPLSLECTVEGTSNPNLYWYRQAAGRGLQLLFYSVGIGQISSEVPQNLSASRPQDRQFILSSKKLLLSDSGFYLCAWSVGQGPKTGELFFGEGSRLTVL.

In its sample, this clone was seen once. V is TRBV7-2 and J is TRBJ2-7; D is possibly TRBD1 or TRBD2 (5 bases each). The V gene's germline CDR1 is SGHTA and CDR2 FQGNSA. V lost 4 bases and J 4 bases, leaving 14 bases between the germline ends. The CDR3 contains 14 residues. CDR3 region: CASSSTGTEYEQYF. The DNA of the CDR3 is TGTGCCAGCAGCTCGACCGGGACCGAGTACGAGCAGTACTTC. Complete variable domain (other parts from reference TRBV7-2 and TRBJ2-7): GAGVSQSPSNKVTEKGKDVELRCDPISGHTALYWYRQSLGQGLEFLIYFQGNSAPDKSGLPSDRFSAERTGGSVSTLTIQRTQQEDSAVYLCASSSTGTEYEQYFGPGTRLTVT.

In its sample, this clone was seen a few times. CDR3 loop: CASSQDRIQYF. CDR3 nucleotide sequence: TGCGCCAGCAGCCAAGATAGAATTCAGTACTTC. V is TRBV4-1 and J is TRBJ2-4; no firm D call. The CDR3 is 11 amino acids. The ends were cut back, 0 bases at V and 10 bases at J, with 4 bases in the middle. Germline CDR1 reads MGHRA; CDR2 reads YSYEKL.

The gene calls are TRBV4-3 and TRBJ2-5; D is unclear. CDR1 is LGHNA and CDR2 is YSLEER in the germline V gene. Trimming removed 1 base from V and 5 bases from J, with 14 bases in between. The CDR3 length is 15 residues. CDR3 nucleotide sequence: TGCGCCAGCAGCCAAGCGTTCGAGGAGTGGGAGACCCAGTACTTC. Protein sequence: CASSQAFEEWETQYF.

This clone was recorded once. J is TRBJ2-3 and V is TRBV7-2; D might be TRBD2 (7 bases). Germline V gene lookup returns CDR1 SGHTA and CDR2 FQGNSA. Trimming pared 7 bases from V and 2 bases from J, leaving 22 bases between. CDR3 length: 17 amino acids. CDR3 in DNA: TGTGCCAGCACTCGACGCGAGGGGGGGCCCACCACAGATACGCAGTATTTT. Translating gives CASTRREGGPTTDTQYF.